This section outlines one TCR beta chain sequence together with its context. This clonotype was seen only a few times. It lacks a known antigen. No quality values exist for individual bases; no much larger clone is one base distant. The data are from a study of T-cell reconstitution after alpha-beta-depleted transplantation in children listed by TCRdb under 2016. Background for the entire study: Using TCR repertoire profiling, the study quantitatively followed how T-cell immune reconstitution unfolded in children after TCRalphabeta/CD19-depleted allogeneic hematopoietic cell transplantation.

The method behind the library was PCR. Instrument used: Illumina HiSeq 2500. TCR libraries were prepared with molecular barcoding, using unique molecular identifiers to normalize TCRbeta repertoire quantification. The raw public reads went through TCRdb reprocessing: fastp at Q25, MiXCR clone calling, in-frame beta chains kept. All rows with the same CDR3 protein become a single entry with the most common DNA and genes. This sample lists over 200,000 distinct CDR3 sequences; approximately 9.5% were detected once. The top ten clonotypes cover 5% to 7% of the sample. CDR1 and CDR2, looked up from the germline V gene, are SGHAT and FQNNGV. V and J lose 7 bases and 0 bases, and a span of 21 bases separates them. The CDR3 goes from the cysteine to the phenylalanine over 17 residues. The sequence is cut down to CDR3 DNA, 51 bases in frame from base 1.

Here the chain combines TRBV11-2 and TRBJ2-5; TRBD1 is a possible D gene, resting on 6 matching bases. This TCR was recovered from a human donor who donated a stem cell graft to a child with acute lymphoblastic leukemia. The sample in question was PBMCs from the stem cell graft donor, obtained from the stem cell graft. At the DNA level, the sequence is TGTGCCAGCACCCCTACCCTTAGGACAGCTCACCAAGAGACCCAGTACTTC. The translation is CASTPTLRTAHQETQYF.